The 29 T cell receptor beta chains below all came from one sample that was sequenced in a study of CD8 T cells in Susac syndrome. RNA, at roughly 0.5 to 1 ug, was reverse transcribed with random hexamers. TCRdb used MiXCR to reprocess the immunoSEQ multiplex PCR reads, holding one entry per CDR3 protein. The data hold about 100,000 distinct CDR3 sequences, with around 95% observed a single time. The sequencing sample was made of CD8+ T cells from PBMCs. Source of these receptors: a human donor with Susac syndrome.

This clonotype was found once. As DNA, the CDR3 is TGTGCCAGCAGCGTAGAGGGGGACCACTACGAGCAGTACTTC. Translation: CASSVEGDHYEQYF. The gene calls are TRBV21-1 and TRBJ2-7; the table gives TRBD1 as D, unverified against the DNA. TRBV21-1 is annotated as a pseudogene. The CDR3 totals 14 residues.

The chain is built from TRBV3-1 and TRBJ1-6; 10 bases line up with TRBD1. Trimming cost V 2 bases and J 8 bases; bases outside gene matches: 6. The CDR3 is 16 amino acids. Germline lookup yields CDR1 LGHDT and CDR2 YNNKEL (reference sequence). The CDR3 is CASSQWGQGNHSPLHF. CDR3 nucleotide sequence: TGTGCCAGCAGCCAATGGGGACAGGGGAATCATTCACCCCTCCACTTT.

V and J are TRBV28 and TRBJ1-2, with 7 bases that match TRBD1. V trimming: 6 bases; J trimming: 2 bases; junction bases outside the gene matches: 9. CDR3 length: 15 amino acids. Germline V lookup: CDR1 MDHEN, CDR2 SYDVKM. The CDR3 region has the DNA TGTGCCAGCAGGCTCCTGGGGACAGCGAACTATGGCTACACCTTC. Its protein is CASRLLGTANYGYTF.

The sample holds one count of this clonotype. The J gene is TRBJ2-1, the V gene TRBV3-1; D possibly corresponds to TRBD2 (5 bases). V dropped 5 bases and J dropped 9 bases, with 8 bases sitting between them. This CDR3 region has 11 residues. CDR1 LGHDT and CDR2 YNNKEL come from the germline V gene (reference sequence). CDR3 in DNA: TGTGCCAGCAGCAAGGGAGTTGAGCAGTTCTTC. Its translation: CASSKGVEQFF.

The V call is TRBV11-2, the J call TRBJ2-3; D tentatively reads TRBD1 or TRBD2 (6 bases each). Trimming left V 5 bases short and J 2 bases short, with 11 bases between. Germline V gene sequence: CDR1 SGHAT, CDR2 FQNNGV. This CDR3 contains 14 residues. The CDR3 loop reads CASSKGGITDTQYF. CDR3 sequence (DNA): TGTGCCAGCAGCAAGGGGGGTATCACAGATACGCAGTATTTT.

This rearrangement joins TRBV15 to TRBJ2-3; D is perhaps TRBD1 (5 bases). V was cut by 1 base and J by 2 bases, with 7 bases left in between. There are 14 residues in the CDR3. Germline CDR1 is LNHNV and CDR2 is YYDKDF (reference sequence). CDR3 region: CATSRGQPTDTQYF. DNA for the CDR3: TGTGCCACCAGCAGAGGACAGCCCACAGATACGCAGTATTTT.

The V gene is TRBV29-1, the J gene TRBJ2-1; D is ambiguous. The germline gives CDR1 SQVTM, CDR2 ANQGSEA. Trimming removed 8 bases at V and 4 bases at J, with 12 bases between. The CDR3 extends over 12 amino acids. CDR3 coding DNA: TGCAGCTTAGAACAGAGTTACAATGAGCAGTTCTTC. It specifies CSLEQSYNEQFF.

The chain combines TRBV29-1 with TRBJ2-1; TRBD1 matches 7 bases. This CDR3 has 12 residues. The germline gives CDR1 SQVTM, CDR2 ANQGSEA. With 7 bases clipped from V and 3 bases from J, the junction kept 3 bases outside the gene matches. The CDR3 sequence: CSARTGYNEQFF. As DNA, the CDR3 is TGCAGCGCCCGGACAGGCTACAATGAGCAGTTCTTC.

The genes are TRBV12-3 or TRBV12-4 and TRBJ2-1, with D hard to call. This CDR3 is 13 amino acids long. The V end lost 2 bases, the J end lost 2 bases, and 4 bases lay between the germline ends. CDR3 nucleotides: TGTGCCAGCAGTTTAAGTCCCTACAATGAGCAGTTCTTC. This gives the protein CASSLSPYNEQFF.

The chain uses TRBV27 and TRBJ2-7, with 7 positions matching TRBD2. Germline V gene lookup returns CDR1 MNHEY and CDR2 SMNVEV (reference sequence). CDR3 size: 16 residues. The V segment lost 6 bases and the J segment 3 bases; nucleotides outside the gene matches: 14. The CDR3 is CASRTSSGNGLYEQYF. The CDR3 nucleotides are TGTGCCAGCAGGACTAGCTCGGGGAACGGGCTCTACGAGCAGTACTTC.

The chain joins TRBV12-3 or TRBV12-4 to TRBJ1-4, with D unresolved. Trimming cost V 7 bases and J 17 bases, with 17 bases left between them. The CDR3 totals 11 residues. Here the CDR3 DNA reads TGTGCCAGCACCATAGGGAGGGATCTATTTTTT. It specifies CASTIGRDLFF.

The chain links TRBV20-1 to TRBJ2-7; TRBD2 might be the D (5 bases). This CDR3 contains 15 residues. With 0 bases removed from V and 2 bases from J, the gap between germline ends came to 14 bases. Per germline, CDR1 DFQATT and CDR2 SNEGSKA (reference sequence). CDR3 nucleotides: TGCAGTGCTAGAGAGAGGAGGCCCTGGACCTACGAGCAGTACTTC. It specifies CSARERRPWTYEQYF.

J is TRBJ2-1 and V is TRBV12-3 or TRBV12-4; 9 bases are shared with TRBD1. The CDR3 runs to 16 residues. With V trimmed by 5 bases and J by 8 bases, 13 bases remained unmatched. In DNA, the CDR3 is TGTGCCAGCAGTCCCTTACCGGGACAGGGTGCTGATGAGCAGTTCTTC. Its protein product is CASSPLPGQGADEQFF.

V and J are TRBV12-5 and TRBJ1-6, with a tentative D call TRBD1 (5 bases). The CDR3 runs 17 residues. V was cut by 0 bases and J by 6 bases, with 15 bases left in between. From germline, CDR1 is LGHNT and CDR2 FRNRAP. The CDR3 sequence: CASGLVLSGTLNSPLHF. The CDR3 coding sequence is TGTGCTAGTGGTTTGGTACTGTCAGGGACCCTTAATTCACCCCTCCACTTT.

This clonotype was detected once. This chain joins TRBV4-1 and TRBJ1-3, with TRBD1 matching over 8 bases. Trimming took 3 bases from V and 16 from J; bases not matched to a gene: 5. CDR1 is MGHRA, CDR2 YSYEKL, per germline. CDR3 size: 11 residues. The CDR3 nucleotides read TGCGCCAGCAGCCAGGGGGGACAGGAGTATTTT. Its translation is CASSQGGQEYF.

The chain uses TRBV3-1 and TRBJ1-2; D gene ambiguous. Germline-derived CDR1 and CDR2 are LGHDT and YNNKEL (reference sequence). The CDR3 is made up of 13 amino acids. V was pared by 4 bases and J by 1 base, with 7 bases between. CDR3 in DNA: TGTGCCAGCAGCCCTATGGGTAACTATGGCTACACCTTC. Protein product: CASSPMGNYGYTF.

The J gene is TRBJ2-7, the V gene TRBV29-1, with 9 bases aligning to TRBD1. Germline V gene sequence: CDR1 SQVTM, CDR2 ANQGSEA. CDR3 size: 14 residues. Trimming removed 0 bases from V and 4 bases from J; junction bases left unmatched: 4. CDR3 sequence (DNA): TGCAGCGTTGAAGAACATGGGACAGGGTACGAGCAGTACTTC. Residues: CSVEEHGTGYEQYF.

This clonotype was seen a single time. The chain has TRBV7-9 and TRBJ2-1; tentatively, D is TRBD2 (5 bases). The CDR3 has 13 amino acids. V was cut by 8 bases and J by 9 bases, with 17 bases left in between. Germline CDR1 and CDR2: SEHNR and FQNEAQ (reference sequence). The CDR3 bases are TGTGCCAGCCTTCCGGCCGGGATGACTGAGCAGTTCTTC. Translating it yields CASLPAGMTEQFF.

The gene calls are TRBV29-1 and TRBJ1-1, with 10 nucleotides matching TRBD1. Per the germline V gene, CDR1 is SQVTM and CDR2 is ANQGSEA. V was clipped by 6 bases and J by 0 bases; unmatched bases: 7. This CDR3 comprises 15 residues. The CDR3 sequence: CSVPGQGIMNTEAFF. DNA of the CDR3: TGCAGCGTGCCGGGACAGGGGATTATGAACACTGAAGCTTTCTTT.

This clonotype was picked up one time. This chain connects TRBV3-1 to TRBJ2-5, with a weak D call TRBD1 (5 bases). V shed 4 bases and J shed 3 bases, with 15 bases lying between them. Germline values: CDR1 LGHDT, CDR2 YNNKEL (reference sequence). The CDR3 length is 15 residues. CDR3: CASSLRVAPEETQYF. CDR3 coding DNA: TGTGCCAGCAGCCTCAGGGTGGCTCCCGAAGAGACCCAGTACTTC.

This chain connects TRBV7-9 to TRBJ1-6; the D gene is possibly TRBD1 (6 bases). Per the germline V gene, CDR1 is SEHNR and CDR2 is FQNEAQ (reference sequence). Trimming took 10 bases from V and 7 from J, leaving 11 bases between them. This CDR3 has 12 residues. The CDR3 reads CATHRENSPLHF. Written as DNA, the CDR3 is TGTGCCACTCACAGGGAAAATTCACCCCTCCACTTT.

The chain couples TRBV6-4 to TRBJ2-3; 7 bases align to TRBD2. Looked up from germline, CDR1 is MRHNA and CDR2 is SNTAGT. The CDR3 runs to 14 residues. The ends lost 3 bases at V and 0 bases at J; junction bases unmatched: 0. CDR3 in amino acids: CASSERGSTDTQYF. In DNA, the CDR3 is TGTGCCAGCAGTGAGCGGGGGAGCACAGATACGCAGTATTTT.

The chain joins TRBV18 to TRBJ2-2, with D possibly TRBD1 on 5 matching bases. The CDR3 contains 14 residues. The ends were cut back, 3 bases at V and 4 bases at J, with 9 bases in the middle. Germline CDR1 and CDR2: KGHSH and LQKENI. As DNA, the CDR3 is TGTGCCAGCTCACCGGACATCATCACCGGGGAGCTGTTTTTT. Its translation: CASSPDIITGELFF.

This chain links TRBV7-9 with TRBJ2-3, with D perhaps matching TRBD2 (6 bases). The CDR3 sequence is 16 residues long. Germline values: CDR1 SEHNR, CDR2 FQNEAQ (reference sequence). Trimming took off 5 bases at V and 5 bases at J, with 20 bases between the two ends. CDR3 region: CASSDVRRDDGDTQYF. DNA for the CDR3: TGTGCCAGCAGCGACGTGAGGAGGGACGATGGAGATACGCAGTATTTT.

This sequence joins TRBV28 and TRBJ2-7; 11 bases map to TRBD2. V shed 4 bases and J 1 base; nucleotides not matched to a gene: 18. There are 20 residues in the CDR3. The germline gives CDR1 MDHEN, CDR2 SYDVKM. The CDR3 DNA reads as TGTGCCAGCAGTTCTTCATTCGGGACTAGCGGCCCCGATAGGTCCTACGAGCAGTACTTC. Protein sequence: CASSSSFGTSGPDRSYEQYF.

V usage is TRBV24-1 and J usage is TRBJ2-2, with 10 bases that match TRBD1. Looked up from germline, CDR1 is KGHDR and CDR2 is SFDVKD. This CDR3 region has 15 residues. V trimming: 5 bases; J trimming: 5 bases; junction bases outside the gene matches: 4. The DNA of the CDR3 is TGTGCCACCAGTGCCGGGACAGGGGAAACCGGGGAGCTGTTTTTT. Amino acids: CATSAGTGETGELFF.

This chain joins TRBV12-3 or TRBV12-4 and TRBJ1-1; no reliable D call. The germline V and J ends were trimmed by 3 bases and 1 base, with 9 bases remaining between them. The CDR3 has 14 residues. As DNA, the CDR3 is TGTGCCAGCAGTTTCCGGACGGAGAACACTGAAGCTTTCTTT. The encoded protein is CASSFRTENTEAFF.

This chain uses TRBV3-1 with TRBJ1-2; D is ambiguous. With 2 bases removed from V and 4 bases from J, the gap between germline ends came to 2 bases. The CDR3 is 11 amino acids. CDR1 LGHDT and CDR2 YNNKEL come from the germline V gene (reference sequence). The CDR3 loop is CASSQSYGYTF. The CDR3 DNA reads TGTGCCAGCAGCCAAAGCTATGGCTACACCTTC.

The chain recombines TRBV15 with TRBJ1-5; 10 bases are shared with TRBD1. Germline CDR1 is LNHNV and CDR2 is YYDKDF (reference sequence). This CDR3 spans 14 amino acids. V was pared by 3 bases and J by 10 bases, with 6 bases of the junction left unmatched. The CDR3: CATSSRQGATPQHF. For the CDR3, the DNA is TGTGCCACCAGCAGCAGACAGGGGGCTACACCCCAGCATTTT.